The present entry profiles one T cell receptor beta chain with its context. It lacks a known antigen. Base qualities are missing; no much larger clone stands one base away. The time point label here, explained by the study, means: baseline before first vaccination. Samples from vaccinated people were obtained from the UK trials COV001 and COV002, which included a single-blind randomized controlled phase 2/3 trial of AZD1222 (ChAdOx1 nCoV-19) in healthy adults. Trial participant PBMC samples were collected at day 0 and day 28 after the second dose for TCRbeta chain sequencing. This entry belongs to a study of T cell responses to AZD1222 COVID-19 vaccine listed by TCRdb under 2021. Background on the whole study: AZD1222 recipients whose second dose came at about 4 weeks and those whose second dose came at about 12 weeks were combined into one group, since spike-specific TCR depth and breadth did not differ between the two schedules. TCR sequencing covered 230 or so trial participants: 200 to 220 given two doses of AZD1222 and approximately 26 given two doses of MenACWY control vaccine. Enrollment into the trials was organized by age into subgroups of 18-55, 56-69 and 70-plus years, and those subgroups contained roughly 160, 29 and 62 TCR-sequenced participants, respectively. What the work shows at the level of the full study, not this receptor alone: Conclusions about previously exposed vaccinees are limited because only a handful of AZD1222 recipients were SARS-CoV-2 seropositive at baseline. Because no day 14 peak-response samples were available, the repertoires could be characterized only after the peak T cell response. After two AZD1222 doses, both the breadth and the depth of spike-specific TCRs were significantly higher than at day 0 and than in MenACWY recipients. The 56-69-year group was small, and its depth increase did not reach significance, likely because of low power. Vaccine-associated CD4 TCRs spanned the whole spike protein, with dominant responses in regions 160-218 and 743-854. Participants were mostly white British, with more females than males. The authors suggested clonal diversity may have been underestimated. Nearly half of unique spike-specific TCRs reportedly recognized epitopes outside regions mutated in the B.1.351 and B.1.1.7 variants.

The germline V gene supplies CDR1 MNHNS and CDR2 SASEGT. Clipping removes 2 bases from V and 5 bases from J, with 9 as the unmatched junction base count. Spanning cysteine to phenylalanine, the CDR3 consists of 17 amino acids. Just the 51-base CDR3 DNA is kept, in frame starting at base 1. The CDR3 regions of human TCRbeta chains were analyzed by immunosequencing. As for the authors' bioinformatics: Repertoire TCRs were matched against a reference library of SARS-CoV-2-specific TCRs generated with the MIRA antigen-specificity platform. Breadth was defined as the fraction of unique TCRs that were SARS-CoV-2-associated. Depth was defined as the fraction of total T cells that were SARS-CoV-2-associated. Each spike-specific TCR was assigned to its reactive spike region and to a CD4 or CD8 class using the MIRA data. Log10-transformed breadth and depth values were compared by one-way ANOVA with Sidak's multiple comparisons tests. What TCRdb holds here is the immuneACCESS table cut down to in-frame rearrangements. Part of the clones is not present; checked against another copy, under half of the missing clones reflect an unresolved V gene, and the others are unexplained. From that table come the V and J calls and clone size; the DNA was used to work out D and trimming. This sample is represented by 100,000 to 150,000 clones; about nine tenths of them were singletons. The biggest ten clones account for less than 8.5% of the sample.

The source was peripheral blood, collected on day 0 of AZD1222 vaccination. The V gene is TRBV6-1 and the J gene is TRBJ2-3; 11 central bases correspond to TRBD2. The receptor's source is an adult in good health. For the CDR3, the sequence is CASSESVAGGPVDTQYF. The sequenced DNA: TGTGCCAGCAGTGAAAGCGTAGCGGGGGGGCCAGTAGATACGCAGTATTTT.